One and the same sample provided the 12 T cell receptor beta chains below, sequenced in a study of cytomegalovirus exposure and HLA in healthy donors. The PCR ran on 60 Vbeta and 13 Jbeta primers. Sequenced by immunoSEQ multiplex PCR; TCRdb stores in-frame clones only, minus some. The sample consists of 42,000 or so clones, around half of them appearing once. The sample consisted of PBMCs. All receptors come from a human donor in good health.

This chain uses TRBV30 with TRBJ2-5; 11 bases are shared with TRBD1. Germline-derived CDR1 and CDR2 are GTSNPN and SVGIG (reference sequence). Germline trimming cut 2 bases from V and 4 bases from J; bases unmatched to any gene: 3. The length of the CDR3 is 14 residues. The CDR3, as DNA: TGTGCCTGGAGTCCGGACAGGGGGCGAGAGACCCAGTACTTC. This encodes CAWSPDRGRETQYF.

V usage is TRBV23-1 and J usage is TRBJ2-5, with a possible D match to TRBD1 (5 bases). TRBV23-1 is an open reading frame whose function is uncertain. The CDR3 totals 17 residues. Deletions cut 4 bases from V and 1 base from J, with 19 bases between. CDR3 coding DNA: TGCGCCAGCAGTCGGCGTGGTGACAGCCCAGGCCAAGAGACCCAGTACTTC. It specifies CASSRRGDSPGQETQYF.

This sequence joins TRBV7-8 and TRBJ1-1; TRBD1 might be the D (5 bases). CDR3 length equals 17 residues. V shed 1 base and J shed 5 bases, with 20 bases lying between them. The V gene's germline CDR1 is SGHVS and CDR2 FQNEAQ. The CDR3 DNA follows: TGTGCCAGCAGCTTAGAGGTGGTTGGGGTTAAGGGGACTGAAGCTTTCTTT. Translated: CASSLEVVGVKGTEAFF. Variable domain in full (rest from reference TRBV7-8 and TRBJ1-1): GAGVSQSPRYKVAKRGQDVALRCDPISGHVSLFWYQQALGQGPEFLTYFQNEAQLDKSGLPSDRFFAERPEGSVSTLKIQRTQQEDSAVYLCASSLEVVGVKGTEAFFGQGTRLTVV.

CDR3 in DNA: TGTGCCAGCAGCTTAGATCCGGGACACCGCTCCTACGAGCAGTACTTC. It codes for CASSLDPGHRSYEQYF. The chain employs TRBV7-9 and TRBJ2-7; tentative D call: TRBD1 (6 bases). V shed 1 base and J shed 0 bases, with 13 bases lying between them. The CDR3 consists of 16 residues. Germline V lookup: CDR1 SEHNR, CDR2 FQNEAQ (reference sequence).

The CDR3 is CASSSSGRGTYEQYF. CDR3 DNA: TGTGCCAGCAGCTCGAGCGGGAGGGGAACCTACGAGCAGTACTTC. The chain is built from TRBV5-4 and TRBJ2-7, with 10 nucleotides matching TRBD2. The CDR3 is 15 amino acids. V lost 3 bases and J lost 2; bases outside the gene matches: 5. Germline values: CDR1 SGHNT, CDR2 YYREEE (reference sequence).

This clone was observed a few times. The chain has TRBV6-5 and TRBJ1-1, with 8 bases lining up with TRBD1. Germline lookup yields CDR1 MNHEY and CDR2 SVGAGI. The V and J ends lost 5 bases and 1 base, in that order; junction bases with no gene match: 3. The CDR3 consists of 14 residues. For the CDR3, the DNA is TGTGCCAGCAGTCAGGACAGGGAGAACACTGAAGCTTTCTTT. This sequence encodes CASSQDRENTEAFF.

This chain connects TRBV5-6 to TRBJ2-7; tentatively, D is TRBD1 (5 bases). Germline CDR1 and CDR2: SGHDT and YYEEEE. V lost 4 bases and J 3 bases, leaving 14 bases between the germline ends. The CDR3 spans 14 residues. The CDR3 loop is CASSETGAFYEQYF. The CDR3, as DNA: TGTGCCAGCAGCGAAACAGGTGCGTTCTACGAGCAGTACTTC.

The V call is TRBV28, the J call TRBJ2-7; 7 bases line up with TRBD1. Trimming removed 9 bases from V and 3 bases from J; junction bases left unmatched: 5. Looked up from germline, CDR1 is MDHEN and CDR2 is SYDVKM. The CDR3 length is 12 residues. Here the CDR3 DNA reads TGTGCCAGTAGACAGGGAAGCTACGAGCAGTACTTC. Translating gives CASRQGSYEQYF.

V usage is TRBV27 and J usage is TRBJ2-1, with 10 bases lining up with TRBD1. V shed 5 bases and J 7 bases; nucleotides not matched to a gene: 8. The germline V gene has CDR1 MNHEY and CDR2 SMNVEV (reference sequence). This CDR3 contains 15 residues. CDR3: CASSLDRGPVNEQFF. CDR3 DNA sequence: TGTGCCAGCAGTCTCGACAGGGGGCCCGTTAATGAGCAGTTCTTC.

V usage is TRBV9 and J usage is TRBJ1-2; TRBD1 agrees at 7 bases. This CDR3 comprises 15 residues. Germline-derived CDR1 and CDR2 are SGDLS and YYNGEE. V lost 3 bases and J lost 0; bases outside the gene matches: 5. The CDR3 DNA reads as TGTGCCAGCAGCGCCCTAACAGGGGCTAACTATGGCTACACCTTC. It translates to CASSALTGANYGYTF.

This clone came up a few times. CDR3 sequence reads: CASSKLAGGMADTQYF. The DNA for the CDR3 is TGTGCCAGCAGCAAACTAGCGGGGGGTATGGCAGATACGCAGTATTTT. The genes are TRBV7-9 and TRBJ2-3, with 12 bases that match TRBD2. CDR1 and CDR2 (germline): SEHNR, FQNEAQ (reference sequence). This CDR3 is 16 amino acids long. The junction had 7 bases not matched to a gene; V was cut back by 5 bases and J by 4 bases.

The rearrangement uses TRBV5-4 and TRBJ2-2; 15 bases align to TRBD2. The CDR3 is 19 residues long. Per germline, CDR1 SGHNT and CDR2 YYREEE (reference sequence). After removal of 0 bases from V and 10 bases from J, the junction contained 13 bases not matched to a gene. The CDR3 nucleotides read TGTGCCAGCAGCTTGGTAGGTGGGACTAGCGGGAGGCCTACGGAGGAGCTGTTTTTT. Residues: CASSLVGGTSGRPTEELFF.